Listed below are T cell receptor beta chains from one sample, sequenced in a study of blood T cell repertoires in COVID-19. The data were produced by immunoSEQ multiplex PCR, yet TCRdb's version contains in-frame clones alone and is incomplete. The sample lists more than 50,000 clones; over 75% were seen once. The material sequenced was peripheral blood. The source of these receptors is a human donor in a cohort sampled during active COVID-19. CDR3s include the opening cysteine and the closing phenylalanine or tryptophan.

v_call	j_call	cdr3_aa
TRBV7-9	TRBJ2-3	CASEGLAGGQSTDTQYF
TRBV7-3	TRBJ1-5	CASSFDSRGRGNQPQHF
TRBV3-1/TRBV3-2	TRBJ2-3	CASSQDRVTDTQYF
TRBV5-4	TRBJ2-1	CASNPGPAAYNEQFF
TRBV19	TRBJ1-5	CASSLNTGQGNQPQHF
TRBV6-2/TRBV6-3	TRBJ2-5	CASSSRRTQYF
TRBV12-3/TRBV12-4	TRBJ2-1	CASSLGTGPQFF
TRBV2	TRBJ1-5	CASSEELGNQPQHF
TRBV4-2	TRBJ1-2	CASSQPGQGLYGYTF
TRBV7-2	TRBJ1-2	CASRIGTGYGYTF
TRBV3-1/TRBV3-2	TRBJ1-4	CASSPSPYNVPRTEKLFF
TRBV2	TRBJ1-1	CASSALGGTEAFF
TRBV10-3	TRBJ1-2	CAITRGNYGYTF
TRBV2	TRBJ1-5	CASSSRAPRSNQPQHF
TRBV7-8	TRBJ2-3	CASTGRGLSDTQYF
TRBV6-6	TRBJ1-4	CASSTDRASLNEKLFF
TRBV10-3	TRBJ1-5	CAISEDRGLSNQPQHF
TRBV11-2	TRBJ2-4	CASSYPGNIQYF
TRBV7-2	TRBJ1-5	CASSLVPNSNQPQHF
TRBV3-1/TRBV3-2	TRBJ2-1	CASSPTSGTYNEQFF
TRBV6-2/TRBV6-3	TRBJ2-1	CASSERGAFSSYNEQFF
TRBV7-8	TRBJ2-7	CASSPLGVTAYEQYF
TRBV5-4	TRBJ1-3	CASSPVPPGTAGNTIYF
TRBV3-1/TRBV3-2	TRBJ2-3	CASSPGQGARDTQYF
TRBV6-5	TRBJ1-5	CASRQGQGYDQPQHF
TRBV15	TRBJ2-7	CATSRDPQYEQYF
TRBV5-1	TRBJ2-5	CASSPRDRGQTQYF
TRBV29-1	TRBJ1-1	CSVEVQLNTEAFF
TRBV6-5	TRBJ2-7	CAGPAGTGTYEQYF
TRBV4-1	TRBJ2-5	CASSPMGGETQYF
TRBV24-1	TRBJ1-5	CATSDRDRDQPQHF
TRBV11-2	TRBJ1-3	CASSLVRSGNTIYF
TRBV6-6	TRBJ2-1	CATRTGAPGRDNEQFF
TRBV30	TRBJ1-5	CAWRGPGQGRQPQHF
TRBV29-1	TRBJ1-1	CSVLSTGGNTEAFF
TRBV18	TRBJ2-7	CASSRGSYEQYF
TRBV6-6	TRBJ1-2	CASSYDSGEIGYTF